The 6 T cell receptor beta chains presented below share a single source sample, sequenced in a study of blood T cell repertoires in COVID-19. Produced via immunoSEQ multiplex PCR; TCRdb's table is partial and in-frame only. This sample has 45,000 to 65,000 clones; approximately 83% occur once, and the top ten carry roughly 10%. The specimen was peripheral blood. These receptor sequences come from a man aged 25 to 40 with COVID-19, enrolled during active disease.

The CDR3 sequence: CASSLVLGRFANTGELFF. DNA for the CDR3: TGCGCCAGCAGCCTTGTCCTGGGGCGGTTCGCGAACACCGGGGAGCTGTTTTTT. The rearrangement joins TRBV4-1 to TRBJ2-2; weak D call: TRBD1 (5 bases). V lost 4 bases to trimming and J lost 0 bases, with 18 bases between them. Germline values: CDR1 MGHRA, CDR2 YSYEKL. There are 18 residues in the CDR3.

The CDR3 nucleotides read TGTGCCCTTTCGTGGGTAGGGAGCTCCTACAATGAGCAGTTCTTC. This gives the protein CALSWVGSSYNEQFF. The chain has TRBV2 and TRBJ2-1; D might be TRBD2 (5 bases). The germline V gene encodes CDR1 SNHLY and CDR2 FYNNEI. This CDR3 has 15 amino acids. V lost 11 bases, J lost 0 bases, and 17 bases lay in between.

V is TRBV2 and J is TRBJ2-3; a possible D gene is TRBD1 (6 bases). Germline CDR1 and CDR2: SNHLY and FYNNEI. This CDR3 has 15 residues. V was cut by 3 bases and J by 2 bases, with 12 bases left in between. This CDR3 is CASSEWQGTTDTQYF. The CDR3 bases are TGTGCCAGCAGTGAGTGGCAGGGGACCACAGATACGCAGTATTTT.

The chain employs TRBV19 and TRBJ1-2; D may be TRBD1 (5 bases). V was pared by 5 bases and J by 2 bases, with 9 bases between. This CDR3 spans 13 amino acids. Germline-derived CDR1 and CDR2 are LNHDA and SQIVND (reference sequence). The CDR3 DNA sequence: TGTGCCAGTAGTCCCCAGGGAAACTATGGCTACACCTTC. This sequence encodes CASSPQGNYGYTF. Together with reference TRBV19 and TRBJ1-2, the CDR3 gives the full variable domain: DGGITQSPKYLFRKEGQNVTLSCEQNLNHDAMYWYRQDPGQGLRLIYYSQIVNDFQKGDIAEGYSVSREKKESFPLTVTSAQKNPTAFYLCASSPQGNYGYTFGSGTRLTVV.

This clone was picked up one time. The chain has TRBV7-2 and TRBJ2-7; TRBD2 matches at 7 bases. With 1 base clipped from V and 2 bases from J, the junction kept 2 bases outside the gene matches. The CDR3 is made up of 14 amino acids. Germline loops: CDR1 SGHTA, CDR2 FQGNSA. The CDR3 DNA reads TGTGCCAGCAGCTTAGGGGGAGGGGCCTACGAGCAGTACTTC. This encodes CASSLGGGAYEQYF.

The chain combines TRBV28 with TRBJ1-2, with 7 positions matching TRBD1. There are 16 residues in the CDR3. Looked up from germline, CDR1 is MDHEN and CDR2 is SYDVKM. With 5 bases clipped from V and 1 base from J, the junction kept 10 bases outside the gene matches. CDR3 in DNA: TGTGCCAGCAGTGCCCTCGACAGGGCCCTTAACTATGGCTACACCTTC. Translation: CASSALDRALNYGYTF.